What follows are 32 T cell receptor beta chains derived from one specimen sequenced in a study of T cell repertoires in cytomegalovirus infection. From the reads, TCRdb called clonotypes with MiXCR, one entry per CDR3 protein. The sample shows 300,000 to 450,000 distinct CDR3 sequences, roughly 18% of them seen only once. The sample comprised PBMCs. These receptors all stem from a human donor in good health (CMV status not recorded). Some clones in this sample may be carry-over from other donors' samples.

This clonotype came up a few times. The rearrangement links TRBV12-3 or TRBV12-4 to TRBJ1-1; TRBD1 matches at 12 bases. CDR3 length: 13 amino acids. V trimming: 8 bases; J trimming: 9 bases; junction bases outside the gene matches: 7. CDR3 in DNA: TGTGCCAGCGAGGGACAGGGGGCGCGGAAAGCTTTCTTT. This encodes CASEGQGARKAFF.

This clonotype was picked up many times. V is TRBV7-2 and J is TRBJ2-5; D not certain. The CDR3 has 13 amino acids. V lost 1 base to trimming and J lost 4 bases, with 7 bases between them. Germline V gene data show CDR1 as SGHTA and CDR2 as FQGNSA. The CDR3: CASSLGFGETQYF. The CDR3 DNA reads as TGTGCCAGCAGCTTAGGTTTTGGAGAGACCCAGTACTTC.

V and J are TRBV12-3 or TRBV12-4 and TRBJ2-1; the match to TRBD2 covers 9 bases. CDR3 length: 15 residues. The V and J ends lost 2 bases and 7 bases, in that order; junction bases with no gene match: 6. CDR3 loop: CASSLFGGGANEQFF. Here the CDR3 DNA reads TGTGCCAGCAGTTTATTTGGCGGGGGGGCAAATGAGCAGTTCTTC.

This clonotype was detected ten times or more. This rearrangement joins TRBV7-9 to TRBJ2-7, with D perhaps TRBD1 (5 bases). This CDR3 contains 15 residues. Germline V CDR1 and CDR2: SEHNR, FQNEAQ (reference sequence). Trimming stripped 3 bases from V and 2 bases from J, with 14 bases between. The CDR3 protein is CASSLDMLPTYEQYF. As DNA, the CDR3 is TGTGCCAGCAGCTTGGACATGCTACCTACCTACGAGCAGTACTTC.

This clonotype was seen a handful of times. The CDR3 here is CSAAPLAGVNEQFF. The CDR3 nucleotides read TGCAGTGCTGCCCCCTTAGCGGGAGTAAATGAGCAGTTCTTC. This sequence joins TRBV20-1 and TRBJ2-1, with 9 bases lining up with TRBD2. CDR3 size: 14 residues. After removal of 5 bases from V and 7 bases from J, the junction contained 9 bases not matched to a gene. CDR1 DFQATT and CDR2 SNEGSKA come from the germline V gene (reference sequence).

This clonotype was counted only a few times. V usage is TRBV12-5 and J usage is TRBJ2-7, with 16 bases fitting TRBD2. Germline V lookup: CDR1 LGHNT, CDR2 FRNRAP. V shed 5 bases and J 7 bases; nucleotides not matched to a gene: 8. The CDR3 extends over 16 amino acids. CDR3 bases: TGTGCTAGTGGTCCGGGGACTAGCGGGAGGGCCGGGGAGCAGTACTTC. Amino acid sequence: CASGPGTSGRAGEQYF.

The V and J genes are TRBV28 and TRBJ2-1; D is undetermined. CDR3 size: 12 residues. CDR1 and CDR2 (germline): MDHEN, SYDVKM. With 5 bases removed from V and 8 bases from J, the gap between germline ends came to 10 bases. The CDR3 sequence: CASSVGLHEQFF. Here the CDR3 DNA reads TGTGCCAGCAGTGTAGGGCTTCATGAGCAGTTCTTC.

This clonotype has only a few counts. Germline and junction disagree at one end, which may indicate a read error. CDR3 in DNA: TGTGCCAGCAGTATATCCCGGGACAGCTCGTCTACCCCACAATTC. It encodes CASSISRDSSSTPQF. V usage is TRBV6-5 and J usage is TRBJ2-5; 7 nucleotides agree with TRBD1. The CDR3 has 15 amino acids. CDR1 is MNHEY and CDR2 is SVGAGI in the germline V gene.

The CDR3 region is CASSIEGVTALSYTF. The CDR3 DNA reads TGTGCCAGTAGTATAGAGGGGGTAACAGCTTTAAGCTACACCTTC. The gene calls are TRBV19 and TRBJ1-2, with D possibly being TRBD1 (5 bases). CDR1 and CDR2 (germline): LNHDA, SQIVND (reference sequence). With 0 bases removed from V and 9 bases from J, the gap between germline ends came to 17 bases. The CDR3 sequence is 15 residues long.

The chain joins TRBV20-1 to TRBJ1-5; TRBD1 matches 9 bases. V trimming: 6 bases; J trimming: 7 bases; junction bases outside the gene matches: 7. This CDR3 region has 13 residues. Germline-derived CDR1 and CDR2 are DFQATT and SNEGSKA (reference sequence). The CDR3 region has the DNA TGCAGTGCCCAACAGGGGGCTGGGCAGCCCCAGCATTTT. This sequence encodes CSAQQGAGQPQHF.

This clonotype was seen repeatedly, ten times or more. The chain couples TRBV7-2 to TRBJ2-3, with D unclear. The CDR3 spans 17 residues. Germline V gene sequence: CDR1 SGHTA, CDR2 FQGNSA. The ends were cut back, 5 bases at V and 0 bases at J, with 18 bases in the middle. The CDR3 DNA sequence: TGTGCCAGCAGCAATAACGTTGGCCGTCGTAGCACAGATACGCAGTATTTT. It encodes CASSNNVGRRSTDTQYF.

This clonotype was observed at least ten times. V and J are TRBV27 and TRBJ1-5; D remains unclear. This CDR3 is built from 15 residues. From germline, CDR1 is MNHEY and CDR2 SMNVEV (reference sequence). V was shortened by 0 bases and J by 3 bases, with 9 bases between the two germline ends. CDR3 in DNA: TGTGCCAGCAGTTTATCAGGATTTAACAATCAGCCCCAGCATTTT. Residues: CASSLSGFNNQPQHF.

The J gene is TRBJ2-5, the V gene TRBV29-1; 7 bases line up with TRBD1. The ends lost 7 bases at V and 2 bases at J; junction bases unmatched: 4. Germline loops: CDR1 SQVTM, CDR2 ANQGSEA. The CDR3 has 12 residues. CDR3: CSGGQPQETQYF. DNA for the CDR3: TGCAGCGGGGGACAGCCACAAGAGACCCAGTACTTC. Drawing the rest from reference TRBV29-1 and TRBJ2-5, the complete variable domain is SAVISQKPSRDICQRGTSLTIQCQVDSQVTMMFWYRQQPGQSLTLIATANQGSEATYESGFVIDKFPISRPNLTFSTLTVSNMSPEDSSIYLCSGGQPQETQYFGPGTRLLVL.

The sample holds a few counts of this clonotype. V usage is TRBV20-1 and J usage is TRBJ1-5; D is possibly TRBD1 (5 bases). The germline CDR1 and CDR2 sequences are DFQATT and SNEGSKA (reference sequence). V lost 3 bases, J lost 0 bases, and 9 bases lay in between. CDR3 size: 14 residues. In DNA form, the CDR3 reads TGCAGTGCTAGGGGACTCTATAGCAATCAGCCCCAGCATTTT. This encodes CSARGLYSNQPQHF.

This clonotype was seen repeatedly, ten times or more. The CDR3 nucleotides read TGTGCCAGCAGCTTAGGAGGCCCCCCAGGAGATACGCAGTATTTT. Protein: CASSLGGPPGDTQYF. This chain links TRBV11-2 with TRBJ2-3; D is ambiguous. The CDR3 loop spans 15 amino acids. Germline assignment: CDR1 SGHAT and CDR2 FQNNGV. The germline V and J ends were trimmed by 1 base and 5 bases, with 13 bases remaining between them.

The chain couples TRBV12-5 to TRBJ1-5; no definite D call. This CDR3 region has 14 residues. Trimming stripped 6 bases from V and 4 bases from J, with 13 bases between. Per the germline V gene, CDR1 is LGHNT and CDR2 is FRNRAP. CDR3 region: CASGGVAVNQPQHF. CDR3 nucleotide sequence: TGTGCTAGTGGCGGGGTGGCAGTGAATCAGCCCCAGCATTTT.

There are a few counts of this clonotype. This chain uses TRBV7-9 with TRBJ2-7; possible D gene TRBD1, 5 bases. The CDR3 contains 13 residues. The germline V gene has CDR1 SEHNR and CDR2 FQNEAQ (reference sequence). The germline V and J ends were trimmed by 8 bases and 1 base, with 12 bases remaining between them. The chain's CDR3 is CASESTGSYEQYF. CDR3 in DNA: TGTGCCAGCGAATCTACAGGTTCCTACGAGCAGTACTTC.

A few counts support this clonotype. The V call is TRBV5-6, the J call TRBJ2-1; 7 positions agree with TRBD2. Looked up from germline, CDR1 is SGHDT and CDR2 is YYEEEE. With V trimmed by 5 bases and J by 9 bases, 5 bases remained unmatched. The CDR3 consists of 12 residues. CDR3 in DNA: TGTGCCAGCAGGGTGTGGGGGGGTGAGCAGTTCTTC. Protein: CASRVWGGEQFF.

The chain recombines TRBV20-1 with TRBJ2-5; weak D call: TRBD2 (6 bases). There are 13 residues in the CDR3. V was pared by 5 bases and J by 7 bases, with 17 bases between. Per germline, CDR1 DFQATT and CDR2 SNEGSKA (reference sequence). CDR3 nucleotides: TGCAGTGCTCCCCCCGCTAGCGAGGGGACCCAGTACTTC. Its protein is CSAPPASEGTQYF.

Comment on this clonotype: The germline gene is not matched at one end of the junction; a read error may be the cause. The chain links TRBV3-1 to TRBJ2-3; D is perhaps TRBD1 (5 bases). Germline V gene sequence: CDR1 LGHDT, CDR2 YNNKEL (reference sequence). This CDR3 is built from 13 residues. In DNA, the CDR3 is TGTGCCAGCAGCCAAGTAGGCACAGGTACGCAGTATTTT. The encoded protein is CASSQVGTGTQYF.

The chain couples TRBV10-3 to TRBJ1-2, with D unresolved. This CDR3 is 15 amino acids long. Germline CDR1 and CDR2: ENHRY and SYGVKD. V was cut by 3 bases and J by 1 base, with 12 bases left in between. The CDR3 is CAISDLRIFNYGYTF. In DNA, the CDR3 is TGTGCCATCAGTGACCTCAGGATCTTTAACTATGGCTACACCTTC.

The chain is built from TRBV10-3 and TRBJ2-3, with TRBD2 matching over 9 bases. The junction had 5 bases not matched to a gene; V was cut back by 6 bases and J by 4 bases. The CDR3 runs 14 residues. Germline assignment: CDR1 ENHRY and CDR2 SYGVKD. As DNA, the CDR3 is TGTGCCATCAGATTAGCGGGAGAGGCAGATACGCAGTATTTT. Its translation is CAIRLAGEADTQYF.

This clonotype has at least ten counts. This sequence joins TRBV6-2 or TRBV6-3 and TRBJ2-1; 11 nucleotides line up with TRBD2. V shed 0 bases, J shed 7 bases, and the junction held 11 bases outside the gene matches. CDR1 MNHEY and CDR2 SVGEGT come from the germline V gene. The CDR3 totals 18 residues. CDR3 bases: TGTGCCAGCAGTTACTCGGCCGGGACTAGCGGCCCGGGGAATGAGCAGTTCTTC. Encoded protein: CASSYSAGTSGPGNEQFF.

This clonotype was seen at least ten times. The chain carries TRBV24-1 and TRBJ2-3; either TRBD1 or TRBD2 may fit D (5 bases each). Deletions cut 2 bases from V and 0 bases from J, with 5 bases between. This CDR3 has 14 amino acids. In germline, CDR1 is KGHDR, CDR2 SFDVKD. The CDR3 sequence is CATSDWDSTDTQYF. CDR3 coding DNA: TGTGCCACCAGTGATTGGGACAGCACAGATACGCAGTATTTT.

Many counts were recorded for this clonotype. The J gene is TRBJ2-3, the V gene TRBV18; D perhaps matches TRBD2 (5 bases). Germline lookup yields CDR1 KGHSH and CDR2 LQKENI. The CDR3 has 15 amino acids. Trimming removed 2 bases at V and 5 bases at J, with 14 bases between. CDR3 DNA sequence: TGTGCCAGCTCACCAAGGACGGGATTCGGAGATACGCAGTATTTT. Its protein is CASSPRTGFGDTQYF.

This clonotype has just one count. The gene calls are TRBV2 and TRBJ2-2, with 11 positions matching TRBD2. The CDR3 contains 16 residues. Looked up from germline, CDR1 is SNHLY and CDR2 is FYNNEI. With V trimmed by 7 bases and J by 0 bases, 4 bases remained unmatched. DNA for the CDR3: TGTGCCAGCACTCTGGGACTAGCGGCGAACACCGGGGAGCTGTTTTTT. Amino acid sequence: CASTLGLAANTGELFF.

CDR3 nucleotides: TGTGCCAGCAGTCCTTCGACTAGCATTGGTGAGCAGTTCTTC. Translated: CASSPSTSIGEQFF. The J gene is TRBJ2-1, the V gene TRBV12-3 or TRBV12-4; 7 nucleotides line up with TRBD2. Losses at the gene ends were 5 bases for V and 9 bases for J; bases not matched to a gene: 10. This CDR3 region has 14 residues.

The chain combines TRBV28 with TRBJ1-2; 7 bases align to TRBD1. The V and J ends lost 2 bases and 4 bases, in that order; junction bases with no gene match: 4. The germline V gene has CDR1 MDHEN and CDR2 SYDVKM. This CDR3 has 14 residues. The CDR3 bases are TGTGCCAGCAGTTTAGTTGACAGGGCCTATGGCTACACCTTC. Protein product: CASSLVDRAYGYTF.

The rearrangement joins TRBV5-1 to TRBJ2-1, with D perhaps matching TRBD1 or TRBD2 (5 bases each). Per the germline V gene, CDR1 is SGHRS and CDR2 is YFSETQ. The V and J ends lost 3 bases and 9 bases respectively, with 19 bases between them. The CDR3 covers 15 residues. The CDR3 DNA reads TGCGCCAGCAGCTCCCGGGGACCCTATGAGGGTGAGCAGTTCTTC. It encodes CASSSRGPYEGEQFF.

This clonotype turned up a few times. The chain recombines TRBV4-3 with TRBJ1-1; D gene unclear. Per germline, CDR1 LGHNA and CDR2 YSLEER. This CDR3 has 15 amino acids. The V end was cut by 0 bases, the J end by 3 bases, with 11 bases between. DNA for the CDR3: TGCGCCAGCAGCCAAGATGTAAGGGAGGACACTGAAGCTTTCTTT. It codes for CASSQDVREDTEAFF.

The V gene is TRBV6-1, the J gene TRBJ2-1, with 7 bases identical to TRBD2. Germline CDR1 reads MNHNS; CDR2 reads SASEGT. V dropped 6 bases and J dropped 5; count of bases not matched to a gene: 7. The CDR3 runs 14 residues. DNA of the CDR3: TGTGCCAGCAGGGTCTGGGAGGGCGACAATGAGCAGTTCTTC. Protein: CASRVWEGDNEQFF.

The genes are TRBV7-9 and TRBJ1-5; weak D call: TRBD1 (6 bases). Germline-derived CDR1 and CDR2 are SEHNR and FQNEAQ (reference sequence). The CDR3 runs 13 residues. Deletions cut 6 bases from V and 7 bases from J, with 13 bases between. The DNA for the CDR3 is TGTGCCAGCAGATTAACAGGGTACCAGCCCCAGCATTTT. Its protein product is CASRLTGYQPQHF.